The clone carrying this T cell receptor (beta chain) was seen a handful of times. What it binds is unknown. This sample stems from a study of shared clonotypes between healthy human individuals. Trimming removed 6 bases at V and 0 bases at J, with 12 bases between. Germline V gene sequence: CDR1 MNHEY, CDR2 SVGAGI. The CDR3 contains 14 residues. Findings of the study overall: Since donors were few, the genetic and exposure-history diversity represented was limited. Naive subsets generally exceeded memory subsets in estimated richness.

Assay execution proceeded at the deep level. Profiling relied on immunoSEQ multiplex PCR, and the TCRdb table lists in-frame clones only, not all of them. The sample carries some 790,000 clones, over 55% recorded once. The TCR comes from a woman younger than 45 in good health. The chain employs TRBV6-5 and TRBJ2-7, with a weak D call TRBD2 (5 bases). Sequenced sample: memory CD4+ T cells sorted from blood. Specified subset: CD45RA-negative fraction. Written as DNA, the CDR3 is TGTGCCAGCAGACCCGGACTCCTCTCCTACGAGCAGTACTTC. It translates to CASRPGLLSYEQYF.